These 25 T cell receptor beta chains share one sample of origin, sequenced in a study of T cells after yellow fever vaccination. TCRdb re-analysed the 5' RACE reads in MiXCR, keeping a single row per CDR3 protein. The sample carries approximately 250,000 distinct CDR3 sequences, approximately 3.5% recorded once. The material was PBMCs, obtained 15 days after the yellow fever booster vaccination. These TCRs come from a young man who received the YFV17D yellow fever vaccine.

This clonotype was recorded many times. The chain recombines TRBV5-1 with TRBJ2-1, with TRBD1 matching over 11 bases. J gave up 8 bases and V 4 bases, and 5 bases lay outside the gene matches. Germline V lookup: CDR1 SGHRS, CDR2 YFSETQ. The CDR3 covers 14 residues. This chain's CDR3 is CASSPGTGGDEQFF. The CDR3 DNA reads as TGCGCCAGCAGCCCCGGGACAGGGGGAGATGAGCAGTTCTTC. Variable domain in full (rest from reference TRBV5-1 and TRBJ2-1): KAGVTQTPRYLIKTRGQQVTLSCSPISGHRSVSWYQQTPGQGLQFLFEYFSETQRNKGNFPGRFSGRQFSNSRSEMNVSTLELGDSALYLCASSPGTGGDEQFFGPGTRLTVL.

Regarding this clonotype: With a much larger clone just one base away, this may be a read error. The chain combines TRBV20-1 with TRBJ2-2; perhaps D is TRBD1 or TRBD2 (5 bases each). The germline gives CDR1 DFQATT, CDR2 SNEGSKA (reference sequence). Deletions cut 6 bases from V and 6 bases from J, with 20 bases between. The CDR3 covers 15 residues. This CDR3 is CSAKVPGAQPGELFF. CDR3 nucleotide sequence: TGCAGTGCAAAAGTCCCCGGGGCCCAACCCGGGGAGCTGTTTTTT.

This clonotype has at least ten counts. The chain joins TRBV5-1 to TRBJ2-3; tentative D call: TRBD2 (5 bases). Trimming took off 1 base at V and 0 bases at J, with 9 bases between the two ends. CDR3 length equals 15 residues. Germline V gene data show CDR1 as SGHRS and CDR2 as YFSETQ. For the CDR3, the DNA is TGCGCCAGCAGCTTGTCGGGGAGTAGCACAGATACGCAGTATTTT. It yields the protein CASSLSGSSTDTQYF. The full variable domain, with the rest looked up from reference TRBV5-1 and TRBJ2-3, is KAGVTQTPRYLIKTRGQQVTLSCSPISGHRSVSWYQQTPGQGLQFLFEYFSETQRNKGNFPGRFSGRQFSNSRSEMNVSTLELGDSALYLCASSLSGSSTDTQYFGPGTRLTVL.

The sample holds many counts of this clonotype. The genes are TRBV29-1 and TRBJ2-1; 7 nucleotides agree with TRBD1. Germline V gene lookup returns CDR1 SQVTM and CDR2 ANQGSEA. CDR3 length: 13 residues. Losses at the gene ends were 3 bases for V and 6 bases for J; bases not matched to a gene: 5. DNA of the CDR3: TGCAGCGTTGACAGGGGGAAACGCAATGAGCAGTTCTTC. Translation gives CSVDRGKRNEQFF.

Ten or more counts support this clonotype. Written as DNA, the CDR3 is TGTGCCAGCAGTGTCAGCGGGGGGAGCACAGATACGCAGTATTTT. The encoded protein is CASSVSGGSTDTQYF. The rearrangement uses TRBV6-4 and TRBJ2-3; 9 bases are a match to TRBD2. Germline CDR1 is MRHNA and CDR2 is SNTAGT. CDR3 length equals 15 residues. The trim removed 4 bases at V and 0 bases at J, leaving 2 bases unmatched.

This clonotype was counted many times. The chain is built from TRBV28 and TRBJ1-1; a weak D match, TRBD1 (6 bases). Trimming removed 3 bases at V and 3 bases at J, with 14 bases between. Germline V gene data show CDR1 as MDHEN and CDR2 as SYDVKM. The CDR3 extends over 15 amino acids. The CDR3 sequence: CASSFPPYRDTEAFF. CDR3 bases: TGTGCCAGCAGTTTCCCCCCTTACAGGGACACTGAAGCTTTCTTT.

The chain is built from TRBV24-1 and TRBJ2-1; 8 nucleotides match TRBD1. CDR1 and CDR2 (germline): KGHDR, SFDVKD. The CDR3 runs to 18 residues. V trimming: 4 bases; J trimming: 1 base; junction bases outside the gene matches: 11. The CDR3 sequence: CATSEHRTGSSSYNEQFF. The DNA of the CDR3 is TGTGCCACCAGTGAGCACCGGACAGGGTCGTCGTCCTACAATGAGCAGTTCTTC.

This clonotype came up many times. As DNA, the CDR3 is TGTGCCAGCAGGGCCGGGGGGGCCTTGGAGACCCAGTACTTC. Amino acids: CASRAGGALETQYF. The chain employs TRBV27 and TRBJ2-5; 8 bases are shared with TRBD2. After removal of 6 bases from V and 5 bases from J, the junction contained 8 bases not matched to a gene. The CDR3 loop spans 14 amino acids. The germline V gene encodes CDR1 MNHEY and CDR2 SMNVEV (reference sequence).

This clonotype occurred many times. CDR3 in amino acids: CASSQVEGEMNTEAFF. CDR3 nucleotides: TGCGCCAGCAGCCAAGTGGAGGGGGAGATGAACACTGAAGCTTTCTTT. V and J are TRBV4-3 and TRBJ1-1; D is perhaps TRBD1 (6 bases). This CDR3 comprises 16 residues. V gave up 1 base and J gave up 0 bases, with 12 bases separating them. Germline V gives CDR1 LGHNA, CDR2 YSLEER.

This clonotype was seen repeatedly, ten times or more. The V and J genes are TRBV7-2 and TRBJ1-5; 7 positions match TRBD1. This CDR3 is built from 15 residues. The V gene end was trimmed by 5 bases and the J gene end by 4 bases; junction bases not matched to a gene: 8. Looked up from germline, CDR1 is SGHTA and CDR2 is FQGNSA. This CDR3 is CASSLQGRNNQPQHF. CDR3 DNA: TGTGCCAGCAGCCTACAGGGGCGTAATAATCAGCCCCAGCATTTT.

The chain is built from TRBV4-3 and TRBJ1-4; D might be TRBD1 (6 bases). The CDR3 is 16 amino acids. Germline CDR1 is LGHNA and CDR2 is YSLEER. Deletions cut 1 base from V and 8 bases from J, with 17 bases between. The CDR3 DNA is TGCGCCAGCAGCCAAGTAGCGTACAGGGATGGGGAAAAACTGTTTTTT. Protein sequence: CASSQVAYRDGEKLFF.

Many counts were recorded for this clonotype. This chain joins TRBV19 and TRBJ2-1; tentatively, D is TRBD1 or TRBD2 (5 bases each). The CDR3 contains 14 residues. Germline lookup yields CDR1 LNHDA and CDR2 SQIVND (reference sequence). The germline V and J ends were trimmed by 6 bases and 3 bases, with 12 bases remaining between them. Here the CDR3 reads CASSSRDGYNEQFF. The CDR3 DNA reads TGTGCCAGTAGCTCCCGGGACGGCTACAATGAGCAGTTCTTC.

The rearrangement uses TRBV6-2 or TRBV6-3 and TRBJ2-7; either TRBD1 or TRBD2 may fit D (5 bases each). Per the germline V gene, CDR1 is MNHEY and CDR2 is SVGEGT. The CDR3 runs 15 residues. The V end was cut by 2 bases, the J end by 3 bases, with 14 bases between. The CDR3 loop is CASSYQAGSYYEQYF. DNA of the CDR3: TGTGCCAGCAGTTACCAGGCAGGGAGCTACTACGAGCAGTACTTC.

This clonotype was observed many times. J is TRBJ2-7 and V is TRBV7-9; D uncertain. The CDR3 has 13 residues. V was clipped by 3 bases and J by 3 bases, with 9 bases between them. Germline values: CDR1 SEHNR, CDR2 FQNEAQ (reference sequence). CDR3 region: CASSFSSRYEQYV. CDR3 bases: TGTGCCAGCAGCTTTTCGAGCCGCTACGAGCAGTACGTC.

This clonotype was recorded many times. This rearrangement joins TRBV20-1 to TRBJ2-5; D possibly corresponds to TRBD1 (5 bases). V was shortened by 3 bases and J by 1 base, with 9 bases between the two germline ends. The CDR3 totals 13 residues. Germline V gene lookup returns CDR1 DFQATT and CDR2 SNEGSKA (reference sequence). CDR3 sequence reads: CSASTTGQETQYF. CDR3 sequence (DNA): TGCAGTGCTAGTACCACAGGCCAAGAGACCCAGTACTTC.

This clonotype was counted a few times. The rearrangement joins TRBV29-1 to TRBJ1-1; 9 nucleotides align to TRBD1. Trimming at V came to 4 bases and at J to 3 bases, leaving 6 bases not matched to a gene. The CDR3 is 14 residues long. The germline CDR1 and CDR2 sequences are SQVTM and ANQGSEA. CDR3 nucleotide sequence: TGCAGCGTTGTAGGACAGGGGTCGTACACTGAAGCTTTCTTT. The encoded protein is CSVVGQGSYTEAFF.

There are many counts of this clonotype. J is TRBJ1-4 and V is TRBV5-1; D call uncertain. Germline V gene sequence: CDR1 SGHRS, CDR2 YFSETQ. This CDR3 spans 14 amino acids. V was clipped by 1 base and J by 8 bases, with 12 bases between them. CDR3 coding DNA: TGCGCCAGCAGCTTGTCCGTGGGAGAGGAAAAACTGTTTTTT. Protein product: CASSLSVGEEKLFF.

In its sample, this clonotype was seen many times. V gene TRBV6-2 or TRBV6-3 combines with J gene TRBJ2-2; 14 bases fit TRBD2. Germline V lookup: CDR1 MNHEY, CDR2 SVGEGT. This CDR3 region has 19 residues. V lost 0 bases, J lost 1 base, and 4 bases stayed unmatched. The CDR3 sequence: CASSYSGTSGGWNTGELFF. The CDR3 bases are TGTGCCAGCAGTTACTCCGGGACTAGCGGGGGATGGAACACCGGGGAGCTGTTTTTT.

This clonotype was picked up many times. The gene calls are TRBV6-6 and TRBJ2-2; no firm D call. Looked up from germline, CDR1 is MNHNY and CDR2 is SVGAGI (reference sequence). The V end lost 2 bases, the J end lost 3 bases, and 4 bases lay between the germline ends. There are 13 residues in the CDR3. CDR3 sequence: CASSYMDTGELFF. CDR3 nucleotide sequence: TGTGCCAGCAGTTACATGGACACCGGGGAGCTGTTTTTT.

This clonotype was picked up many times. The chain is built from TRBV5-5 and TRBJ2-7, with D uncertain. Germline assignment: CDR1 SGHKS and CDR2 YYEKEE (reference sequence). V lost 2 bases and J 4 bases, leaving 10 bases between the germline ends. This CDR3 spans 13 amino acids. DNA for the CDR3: TGTGCCAGCAGCTTCAAGACTTCGTACGAGCAGTACTTC. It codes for CASSFKTSYEQYF.

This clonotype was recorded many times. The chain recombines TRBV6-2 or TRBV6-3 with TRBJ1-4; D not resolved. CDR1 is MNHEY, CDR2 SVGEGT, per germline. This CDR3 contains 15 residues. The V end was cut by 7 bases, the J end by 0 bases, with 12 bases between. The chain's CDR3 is CASTPYRATNEKLFF. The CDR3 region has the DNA TGTGCCAGCACCCCTTACAGAGCAACTAATGAAAAACTGTTTTTT.

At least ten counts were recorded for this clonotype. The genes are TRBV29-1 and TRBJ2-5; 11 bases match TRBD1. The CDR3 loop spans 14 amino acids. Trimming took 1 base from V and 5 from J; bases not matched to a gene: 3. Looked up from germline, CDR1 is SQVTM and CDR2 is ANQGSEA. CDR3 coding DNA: TGCAGCGTTGAAGGGGACAGGGGGATGGAGACCCAGTACTTC. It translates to CSVEGDRGMETQYF. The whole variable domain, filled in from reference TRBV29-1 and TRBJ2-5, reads SAVISQKPSRDICQRGTSLTIQCQVDSQVTMMFWYRQQPGQSLTLIATANQGSEATYESGFVIDKFPISRPNLTFSTLTVSNMSPEDSSIYLCSVEGDRGMETQYFGPGTRLLVL.

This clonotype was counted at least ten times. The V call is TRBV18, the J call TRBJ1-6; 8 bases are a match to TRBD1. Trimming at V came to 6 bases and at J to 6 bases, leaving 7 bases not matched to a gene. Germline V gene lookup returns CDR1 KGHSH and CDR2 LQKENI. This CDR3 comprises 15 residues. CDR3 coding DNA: TGTGCCAGCTCCGGGACAGGTTTGAGTAATTCACCCCTCCACTTT. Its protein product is CASSGTGLSNSPLHF.

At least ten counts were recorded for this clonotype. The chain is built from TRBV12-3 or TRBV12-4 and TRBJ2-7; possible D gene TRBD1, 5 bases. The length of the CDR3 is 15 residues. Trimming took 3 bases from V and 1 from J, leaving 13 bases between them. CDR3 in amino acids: CASSFMRQGSYEQYF. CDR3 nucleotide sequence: TGTGCCAGCAGTTTTATGCGGCAGGGTTCCTACGAGCAGTACTTC.

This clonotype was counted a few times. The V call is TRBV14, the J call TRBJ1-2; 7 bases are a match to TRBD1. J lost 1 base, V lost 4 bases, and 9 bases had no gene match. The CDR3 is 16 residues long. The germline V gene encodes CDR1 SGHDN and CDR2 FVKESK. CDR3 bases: TGTGCCAGCAGCCCCCGGACAGGTGGAAATAACTATGGCTACACCTTC. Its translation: CASSPRTGGNNYGYTF.